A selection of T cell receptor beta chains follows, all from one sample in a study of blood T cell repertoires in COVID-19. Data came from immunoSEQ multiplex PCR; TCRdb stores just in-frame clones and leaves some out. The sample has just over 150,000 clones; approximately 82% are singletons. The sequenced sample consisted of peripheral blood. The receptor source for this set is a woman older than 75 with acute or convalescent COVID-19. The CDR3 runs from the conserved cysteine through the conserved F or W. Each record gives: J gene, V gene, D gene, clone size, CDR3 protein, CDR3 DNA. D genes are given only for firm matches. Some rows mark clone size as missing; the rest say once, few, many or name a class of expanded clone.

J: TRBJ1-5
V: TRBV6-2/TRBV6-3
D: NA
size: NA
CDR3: CASSPPGQNQPQHF
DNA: TGTGCCAGCAGCCCACCCGGACAAAATCAGCCCCAGCATTTT

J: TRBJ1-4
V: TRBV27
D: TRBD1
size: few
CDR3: CASSSWDRINEKLFF
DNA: TGTGCCAGCAGTTCCTGGGACAGGATTAATGAAAAACTGTTTTTT

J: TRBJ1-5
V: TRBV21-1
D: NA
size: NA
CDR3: CASSKVEGRLGNQPQHF
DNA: TGTGCCAGCAGCAAAGTGGAGGGGAGGTTGGGCAATCAGCCCCAGCATTTT

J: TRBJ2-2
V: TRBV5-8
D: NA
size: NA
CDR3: CASSLVVRARTGELFF
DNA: TGTGCCAGCAGCTTGGTCGTCAGGGCGAGGACCGGGGAGCTGTTTTTT

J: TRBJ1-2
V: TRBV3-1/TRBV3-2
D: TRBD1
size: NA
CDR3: CASSQGQGARGYTF
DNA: TGTGCCAGCAGCCAAGGACAGGGGGCGCGGGGCTACACCTTC

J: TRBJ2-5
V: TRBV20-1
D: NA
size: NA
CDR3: CSASIGSEETQYF
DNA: TGCAGTGCTAGTATAGGGAGTGAGGAGACCCAGTACTTC

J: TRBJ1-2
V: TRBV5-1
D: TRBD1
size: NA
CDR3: CASSSGTGGPNYGYTF
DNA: TGCGCCAGCAGCTCCGGGACAGGGGGTCCTAACTATGGCTACACCTTC

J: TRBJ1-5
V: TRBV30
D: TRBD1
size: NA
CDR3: CAWSATRTGKDQPQHF
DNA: TGTGCCTGGAGCGCAACGCGGACAGGGAAGGATCAGCCCCAGCATTTT

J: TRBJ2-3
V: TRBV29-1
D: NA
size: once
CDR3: CSAPSSPDTQYF
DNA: TGCAGCGCGCCTAGCTCCCCAGATACGCAGTATTTT

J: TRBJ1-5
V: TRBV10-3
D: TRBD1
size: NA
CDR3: CAISELGRGVHQPQHF
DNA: TGTGCCATCAGTGAGTTGGGCAGGGGGGTACATCAGCCCCAGCATTTT

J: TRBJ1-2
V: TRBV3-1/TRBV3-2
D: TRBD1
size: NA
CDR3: CASSPWDRAGYGYTF
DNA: TGTGCCAGCAGCCCCTGGGACAGGGCGGGGTATGGCTACACCTTC

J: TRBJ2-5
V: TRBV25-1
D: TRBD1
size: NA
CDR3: CASSENPTGGAETQYF
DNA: TGTGCCAGCAGTGAAAATCCGACAGGGGGCGCGGAGACCCAGTACTTC

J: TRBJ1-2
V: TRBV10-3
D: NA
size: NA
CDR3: CALREEAHGYTF
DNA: TGTGCCCTCCGGGAGGAGGCTCACGGCTACACCTTC

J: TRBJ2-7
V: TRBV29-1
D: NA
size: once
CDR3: CSVLLSYEQYF
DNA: TGCAGCGTTCTCCTTTCCTACGAGCAGTACTTC

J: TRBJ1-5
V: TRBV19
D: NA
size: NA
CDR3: CASSTDGEYQPQHF
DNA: TGTGCCAGTAGTACCGACGGGGAATATCAGCCCCAGCATTTT

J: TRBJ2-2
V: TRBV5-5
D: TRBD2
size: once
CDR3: CASSLSGRDTGELFF
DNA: TGTGCCAGCAGCTTGAGCGGGAGGGACACCGGGGAGCTGTTTTTT

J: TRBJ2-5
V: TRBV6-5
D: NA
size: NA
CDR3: CASSYRTEETQYF
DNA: TGTGCCAGCAGTTACAGGACAGAAGAGACCCAGTACTTC

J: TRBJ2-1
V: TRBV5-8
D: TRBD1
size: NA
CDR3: CTSSLVTGSAGNEQFF
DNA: TGTACCAGCAGCCTTGTGACAGGGTCGGCGGGCAATGAGCAGTTCTTC

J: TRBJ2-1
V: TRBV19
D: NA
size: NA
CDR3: CASSKTRENEQFF
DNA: TGTGCCAGTAGTAAGACCAGGGAAAATGAGCAGTTCTTC

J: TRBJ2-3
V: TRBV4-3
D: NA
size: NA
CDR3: CASSQDLTGTSTDTQYF
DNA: TGCGCCAGCAGCCAAGACCTGACCGGGACTAGCACAGATACGCAGTATTTT

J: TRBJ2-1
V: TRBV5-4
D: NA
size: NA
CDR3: CASSLESSGYYNEQFF
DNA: TGTGCCAGCAGCTTGGAGTCGAGCGGATACTACAATGAGCAGTTCTTC

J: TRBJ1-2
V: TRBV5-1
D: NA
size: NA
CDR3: CASSLQGTDYGYTF
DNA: TGCGCCAGCAGCTTACAGGGCACGGACTATGGCTACACCTTC

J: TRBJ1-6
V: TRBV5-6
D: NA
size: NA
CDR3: CASSSLGEISPLHF
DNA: TGTGCCAGCAGCTCCCTCGGGGAGATCTCACCCCTCCACTTT

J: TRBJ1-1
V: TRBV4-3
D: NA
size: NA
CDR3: CASSQELLAGRDF
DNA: TGCGCCAGCAGCCAAGAGCTCTTAGCGGGTCGGGACTTT

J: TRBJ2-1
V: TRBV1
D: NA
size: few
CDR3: CTSSQGIEGSEQFF
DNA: TGCACCAGCAGCCAAGGGATCGAGGGCAGTGAGCAGTTCTTC

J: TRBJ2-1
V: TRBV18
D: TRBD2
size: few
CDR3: CASSPGLAGVSYNEQFF
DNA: TGTGCCAGCTCACCGGGGCTAGCGGGCGTCTCCTACAATGAGCAGTTCTTC

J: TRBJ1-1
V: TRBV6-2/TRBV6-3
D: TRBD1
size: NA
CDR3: CASSPDRAMNTEAFF
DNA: TGTGCCAGCAGTCCGGACAGGGCCATGAACACTGAAGCTTTCTTT

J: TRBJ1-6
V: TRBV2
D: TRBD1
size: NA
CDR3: CASSSRTGTGPNSPLHF
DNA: TGTGCCAGCAGTTCTCGAACCGGGACAGGGCCGAATTCACCCCTCCACTTT

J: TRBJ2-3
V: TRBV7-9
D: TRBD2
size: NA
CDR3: CASSSGLAGVADTQYF
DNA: TGTGCCAGCAGCTCTGGACTAGCGGGAGTCGCAGATACGCAGTATTTT

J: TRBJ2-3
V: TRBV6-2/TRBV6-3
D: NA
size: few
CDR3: CASSYDWDTQYF
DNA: TGTGCCAGCAGTTACGACTGGGATACGCAGTATTTT

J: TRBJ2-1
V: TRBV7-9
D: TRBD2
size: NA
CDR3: CASSLGGGTSTYNEQFF
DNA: TGTGCCAGCAGCTTAGGTGGGGGGACTAGCACCTACAATGAGCAGTTCTTC

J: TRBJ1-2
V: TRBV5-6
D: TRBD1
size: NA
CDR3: CASSLGGTAINYGYTF
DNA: TGTGCCAGCAGCCTGGGCGGGACAGCTATTAACTATGGCTACACCTTC

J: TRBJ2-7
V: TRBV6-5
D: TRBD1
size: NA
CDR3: CASSTAGTGGYEQYF
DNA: TGTGCCAGCTCAACAGCCGGGACAGGGGGTTACGAGCAGTACTTC

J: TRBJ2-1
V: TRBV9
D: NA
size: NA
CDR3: CASSPGDSLYNEQFF
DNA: TGTGCCAGCAGCCCCGGAGACTCCCTCTACAATGAGCAGTTCTTC

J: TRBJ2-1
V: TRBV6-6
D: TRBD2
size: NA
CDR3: CASSGSTSGTLRAYNEQFF
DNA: TGTGCCAGCAGTGGATCGACTAGCGGGACTCTCCGAGCCTACAATGAGCAGTTCTTC

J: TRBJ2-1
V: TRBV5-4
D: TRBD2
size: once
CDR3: CASSLKRGLAGDEQFF
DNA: TGTGCCAGCAGCTTGAAAAGGGGCCTAGCGGGAGATGAGCAGTTCTTC

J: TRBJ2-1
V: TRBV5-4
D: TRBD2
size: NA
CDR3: CASSRTSGRGNEQFF
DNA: TGTGCCAGCAGCCGGACTAGCGGGAGGGGCAATGAGCAGTTCTTC

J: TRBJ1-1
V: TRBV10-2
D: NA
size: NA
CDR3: CASRANRRMNTEAFF
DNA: TGCGCCAGCAGGGCGAACAGGCGTATGAACACTGAAGCTTTCTTT

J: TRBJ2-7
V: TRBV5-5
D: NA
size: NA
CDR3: CASSLASFGEQYF
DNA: TGTGCCAGCAGCTTGGCCTCTTTCGGCGAGCAGTACTTC

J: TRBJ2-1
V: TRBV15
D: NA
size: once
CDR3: CATSRGPYNEQFF
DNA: TGTGCCACCAGCAGAGGGCCCTACAATGAGCAGTTCTTC

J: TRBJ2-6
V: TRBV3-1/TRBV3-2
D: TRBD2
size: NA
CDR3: CASSRYPGGLAGGLGANVLTF
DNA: TGTGCCAGCAGCCGCTACCCCGGGGGCCTAGCGGGAGGTTTAGGGGCCAACGTCCTGACTTTC

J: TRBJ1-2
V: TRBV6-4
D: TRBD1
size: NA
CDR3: CASSGGGRQGAGGYTF
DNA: TGTGCCAGCAGTGGTGGGGGGAGACAGGGGGCGGGGGGCTACACCTTC

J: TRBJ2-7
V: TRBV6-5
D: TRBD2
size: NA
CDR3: CASSASSGGSYEQYF
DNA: TGTGCCAGCAGCGCCTCTAGCGGTGGCTCCTACGAGCAGTACTTC

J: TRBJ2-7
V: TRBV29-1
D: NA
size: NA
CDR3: CSAGQNYEQYF
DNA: TGCAGCGCGGGACAAAACTACGAGCAGTACTTC

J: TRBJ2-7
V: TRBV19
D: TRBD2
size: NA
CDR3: CASTDSGSYEQYF
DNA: TGTGCCAGTACGGATAGCGGGTCCTACGAGCAGTACTTC

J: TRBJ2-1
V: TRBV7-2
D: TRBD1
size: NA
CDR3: CASSSWDRDYNEQFF
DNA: TGTGCCAGCAGCTCCTGGGACAGGGACTACAATGAGCAGTTCTTC

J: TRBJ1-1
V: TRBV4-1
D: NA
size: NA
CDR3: CASSQEAGRRNTEAFF
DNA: TGCGCCAGCAGCCAAGAGGCGGGACGGCGGAACACTGAAGCTTTCTTT